This TCR beta chain was sequenced during a study of T-cell memory formation after mild COVID-19. Whole-study results and caveats: Contracting CD4+ clones lay largely in CM and EM, with CD8+ ones residing in EMRA. Among clones contracting day 15 to 85, CD4/CD8 was balanced, whereas later expanders leaned CD4+.

This clonotype was counted at least ten times. The target antigen is unknown. Constant-segment primers were used for 5'RACE, and the resulting TCR alpha and TCR beta cDNA libraries carried sample barcodes and UMIs. TCRdb processed the 5' RACE reads anew with MiXCR; each CDR3 protein has one entry. The table has 240,000 or so distinct CDR3 sequences, around a tenth seen once; the top ten hold 22%. The sequencing sample was made of PBMCs or a T cell subset sorted from them (not recorded which). The sequence derives from a man between 18 and 29 years old who had mild COVID-19 (a few samples of this study predate the infection). Cell type and time point are not known.

The CDR3 DNA sequence: TGTGCCAGCTCCCCACAGGTCCCCACTGAAGCTTTCTTT. Amino acids: CASSPQVPTEAFF. The V call is TRBV6-2 or TRBV6-3, the J call TRBJ1-1, with a weak D call TRBD1 (5 bases). This CDR3 region has 13 residues. The V gene's germline CDR1 is MNHEY and CDR2 SVGEGT. The ends were cut back, 8 bases at V and 4 bases at J, with 14 bases in the middle.